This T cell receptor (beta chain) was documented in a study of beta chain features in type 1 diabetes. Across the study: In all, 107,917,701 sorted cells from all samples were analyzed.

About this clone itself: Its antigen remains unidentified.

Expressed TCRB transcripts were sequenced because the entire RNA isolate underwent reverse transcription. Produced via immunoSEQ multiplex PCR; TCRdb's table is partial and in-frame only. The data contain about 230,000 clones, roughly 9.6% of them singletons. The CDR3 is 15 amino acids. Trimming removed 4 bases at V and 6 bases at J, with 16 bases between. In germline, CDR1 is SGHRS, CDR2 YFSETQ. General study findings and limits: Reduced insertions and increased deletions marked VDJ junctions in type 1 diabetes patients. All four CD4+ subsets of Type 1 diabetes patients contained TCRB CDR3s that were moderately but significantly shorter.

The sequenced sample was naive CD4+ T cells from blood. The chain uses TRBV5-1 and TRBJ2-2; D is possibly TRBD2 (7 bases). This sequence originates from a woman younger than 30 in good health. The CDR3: CASSLSGGSPGELFF. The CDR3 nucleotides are TGCGCCAGCAGCCTGTCGGGGGGCTCCCCCGGGGAGCTGTTTTTT.